The rows below give T cell receptor beta chains drawn from one sample of a study of T cell changes during pregnancy in multiple sclerosis. The repertoire was sequenced with immunoSEQ multiplex PCR; TCRdb's copy has only in-frame clones and lacks some. The data hold approximately 59,000 clones, with 80% to 95% observed a single time. This specimen was CD4+ T cells from peripheral blood mononuclear cells, taken before pregnancy. These receptors came from a female donor with multiple sclerosis, enrolled in a pregnancy study. Each CDR3 is given with its conserved first and last residue. The D gene is left open where the match is weak. The listing skips clone size in some rows; elsewhere it reads once, few, many or a size class.

v_gene,len,abundance,d_gene,CDR3aa
TRBV21-1,17,NA,NA,CASRTGGTGELNETQYF
TRBV27,15,NA,TRBD1,CASSPRQGLNYEQYF
TRBV28,15,NA,NA,CASSRSREGGSGYTF
TRBV11-3,14,NA,TRBD2,CASSPSGSRDEQFF
TRBV18,16,NA,TRBD2,CASSTGLAGIRNEQFF
TRBV19,14,NA,TRBD2,CASKGGGSADTQYF
TRBV7-6,16,NA,TRBD1,CASSLVDRGLTDTQYF
TRBV7-9,15,NA,TRBD2,CASSLASGYSYEQYF
TRBV7-9,15,once,TRBD1,CASSLADRDDTEAFF
TRBV7-2,15,NA,TRBD1,CASNERPYRGDEQFF
TRBV2,8,NA,NA,CASGEQIF
TRBV19,20,NA,TRBD1,CASSIASGQVGTPLNTEAFF
TRBV19,13,few,NA,CASSGQWDQPQHF
TRBV6-1,14,NA,TRBD2,CASIVGGSLTEQFF
TRBV5-1,14,NA,NA,CASSLEGVLYGYTF
TRBV27,13,NA,NA,CASSAQDYTEAFF